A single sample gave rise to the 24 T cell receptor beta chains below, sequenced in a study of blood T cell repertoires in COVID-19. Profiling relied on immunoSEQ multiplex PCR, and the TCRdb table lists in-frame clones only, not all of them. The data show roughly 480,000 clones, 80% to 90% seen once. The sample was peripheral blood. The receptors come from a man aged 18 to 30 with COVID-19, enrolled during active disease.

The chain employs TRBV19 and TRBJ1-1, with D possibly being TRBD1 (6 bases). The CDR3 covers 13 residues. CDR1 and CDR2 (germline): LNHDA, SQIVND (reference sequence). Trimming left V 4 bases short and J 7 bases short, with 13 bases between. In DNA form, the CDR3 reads TGTGCCAGTAGTAAAACAGGGTTCGGTGAAGCTTTCTTT. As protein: CASSKTGFGEAFF.

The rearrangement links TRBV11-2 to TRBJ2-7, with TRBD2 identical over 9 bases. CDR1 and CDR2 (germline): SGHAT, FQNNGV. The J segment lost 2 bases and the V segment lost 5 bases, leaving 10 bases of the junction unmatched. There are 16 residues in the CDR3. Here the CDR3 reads CASSPRGAGGTYEQYF. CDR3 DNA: TGTGCCAGCAGCCCCCGAGGGGCGGGGGGGACCTACGAGCAGTACTTC. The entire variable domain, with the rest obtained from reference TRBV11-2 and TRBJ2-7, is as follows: EAGVAQSPRYKIIEKRQSVAFWCNPISGHATLYWYQQILGQGPKLLIQFQNNGVVDDSQLPKDRFSAERLKGVDSTLKIQPAKLEDSAVYLCASSPRGAGGTYEQYFGPGTRLTVT.

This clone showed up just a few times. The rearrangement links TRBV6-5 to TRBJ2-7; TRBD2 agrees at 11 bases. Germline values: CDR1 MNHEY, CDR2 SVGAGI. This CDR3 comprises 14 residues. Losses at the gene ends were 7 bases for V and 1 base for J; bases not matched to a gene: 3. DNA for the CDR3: TGTGCCAGCAATAGCGGGGGGGCGTCCTACGAGCAGTACTTC. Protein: CASNSGGASYEQYF.

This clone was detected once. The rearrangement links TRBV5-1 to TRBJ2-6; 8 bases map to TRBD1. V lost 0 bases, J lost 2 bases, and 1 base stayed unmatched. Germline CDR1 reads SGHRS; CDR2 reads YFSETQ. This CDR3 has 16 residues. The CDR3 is CASSLEQGAGANVLTF. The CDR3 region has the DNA TGCGCCAGCAGCTTGGAACAGGGGGCTGGGGCCAACGTCCTGACTTTC.

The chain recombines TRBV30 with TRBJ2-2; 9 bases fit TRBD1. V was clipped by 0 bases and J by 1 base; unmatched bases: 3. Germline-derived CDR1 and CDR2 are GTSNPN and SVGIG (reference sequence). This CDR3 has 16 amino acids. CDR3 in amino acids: CAWSVRGQGNTGELFF. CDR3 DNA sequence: TGTGCCTGGAGTGTCCGGGGACAGGGGAACACCGGGGAGCTGTTTTTT. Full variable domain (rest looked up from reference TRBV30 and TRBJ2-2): SQTIHQWPATLVQPVGSPLSLECTVEGTSNPNLYWYRQAAGRGLQLLFYSVGIGQISSEVPQNLSASRPQDRQFILSSKKLLLSDSGFYLCAWSVRGQGNTGELFFGEGSRLTVL.

This CDR3 is CASSPGGETQYF. In DNA, the CDR3 is TGTGCCAGCAGCCCCGGCGGGGAGACCCAGTACTTC. This sequence joins TRBV3-1 (or the pseudogene TRBV3-2) and TRBJ2-5, with D maybe TRBD2 (5 bases). The CDR3 consists of 12 residues. Germline assignment: CDR1 LGHDT and CDR2 YNNKEL (reference sequence). V lost 4 bases and J 5 bases, leaving 8 bases between the germline ends.

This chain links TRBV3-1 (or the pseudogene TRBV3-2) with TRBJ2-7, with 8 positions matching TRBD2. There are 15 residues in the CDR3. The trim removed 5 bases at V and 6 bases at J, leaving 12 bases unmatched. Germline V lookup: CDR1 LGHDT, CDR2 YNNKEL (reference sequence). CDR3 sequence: CASSLTGTSLREQYF. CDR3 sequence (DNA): TGTGCCAGCAGCTTAACCGGGACTAGTCTCCGCGAGCAGTACTTC.

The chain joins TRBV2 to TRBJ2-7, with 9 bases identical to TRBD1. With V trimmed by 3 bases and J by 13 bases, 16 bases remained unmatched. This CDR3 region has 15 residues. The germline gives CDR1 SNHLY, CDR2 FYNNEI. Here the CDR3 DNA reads TGTGCCAGCAGTGACCTCGGACAGGGGAACCATCAGGAATACTTC. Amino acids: CASSDLGQGNHQEYF.

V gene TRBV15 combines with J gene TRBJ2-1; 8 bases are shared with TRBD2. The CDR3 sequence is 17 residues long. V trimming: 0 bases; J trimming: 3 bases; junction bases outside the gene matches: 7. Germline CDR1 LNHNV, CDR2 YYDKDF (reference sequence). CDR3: CATSRDQKRGIYNEQFF. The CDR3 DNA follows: TGTGCCACCAGCAGAGATCAAAAGCGGGGGATCTACAATGAGCAGTTCTTC.

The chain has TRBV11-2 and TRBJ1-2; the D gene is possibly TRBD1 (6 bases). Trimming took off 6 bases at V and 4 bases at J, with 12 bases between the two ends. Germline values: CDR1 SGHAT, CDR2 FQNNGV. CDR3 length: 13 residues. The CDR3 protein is CASRKDSFYGYTF. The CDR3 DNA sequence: TGTGCCAGCAGAAAGGACAGTTTCTATGGCTACACCTTC. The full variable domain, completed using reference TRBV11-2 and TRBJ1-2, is EAGVAQSPRYKIIEKRQSVAFWCNPISGHATLYWYQQILGQGPKLLIQFQNNGVVDDSQLPKDRFSAERLKGVDSTLKIQPAKLEDSAVYLCASRKDSFYGYTFGSGTRLTVV.

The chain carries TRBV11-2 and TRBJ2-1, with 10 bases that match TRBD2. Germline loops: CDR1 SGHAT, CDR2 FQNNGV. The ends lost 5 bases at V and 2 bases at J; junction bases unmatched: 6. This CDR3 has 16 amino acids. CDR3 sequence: CASSRLGTSAYNEQFF. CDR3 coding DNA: TGTGCCAGCAGCCGCCTGGGGACTAGCGCCTACAATGAGCAGTTCTTC.

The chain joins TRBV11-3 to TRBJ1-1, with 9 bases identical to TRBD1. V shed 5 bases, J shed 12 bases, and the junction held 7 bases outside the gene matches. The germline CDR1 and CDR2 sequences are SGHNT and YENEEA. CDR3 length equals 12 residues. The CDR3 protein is CASSPQDRGPFF. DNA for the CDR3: TGTGCCAGCAGCCCCCAGGACAGGGGACCTTTCTTT. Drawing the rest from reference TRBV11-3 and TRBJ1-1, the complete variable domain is EAGVVQSPRYKIIEKKQPVAFWCNPISGHNTLYWYLQNLGQGPELLIRYENEEAVDDSQLPKDRFSAERLKGVDSTLKIQPAELGDSAVYLCASSPQDRGPFFGQGTRLTVV.

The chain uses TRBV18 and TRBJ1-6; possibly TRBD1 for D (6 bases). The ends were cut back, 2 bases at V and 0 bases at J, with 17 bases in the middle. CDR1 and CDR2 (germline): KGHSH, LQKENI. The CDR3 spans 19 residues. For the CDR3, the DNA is TGTGCCAGCTCACCAGTGTACAGGGCCCAGAGCTCCTATAATTCACCCCTCCACTTT. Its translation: CASSPVYRAQSSYNSPLHF.

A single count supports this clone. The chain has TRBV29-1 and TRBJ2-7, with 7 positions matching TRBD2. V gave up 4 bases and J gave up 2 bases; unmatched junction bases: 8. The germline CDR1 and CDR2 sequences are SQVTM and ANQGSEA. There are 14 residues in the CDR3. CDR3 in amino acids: CSVVLSSGPYEQYF. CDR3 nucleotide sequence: TGCAGCGTTGTGCTGTCTAGCGGACCCTACGAGCAGTACTTC.

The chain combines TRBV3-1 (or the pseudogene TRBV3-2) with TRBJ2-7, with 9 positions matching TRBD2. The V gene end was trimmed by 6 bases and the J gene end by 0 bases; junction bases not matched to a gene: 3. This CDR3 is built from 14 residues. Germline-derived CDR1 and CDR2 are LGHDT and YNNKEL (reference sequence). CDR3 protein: CASRPTSGSYEQYF. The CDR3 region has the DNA TGTGCCAGCAGACCGACTAGCGGCTCCTACGAGCAGTACTTC.

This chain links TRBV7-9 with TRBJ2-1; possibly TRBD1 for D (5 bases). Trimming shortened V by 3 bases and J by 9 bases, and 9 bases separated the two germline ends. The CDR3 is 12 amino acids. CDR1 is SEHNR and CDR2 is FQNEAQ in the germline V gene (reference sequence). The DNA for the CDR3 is TGTGCCAGCAGCTTCAGGGTGGTTGAGCAGTTCTTC. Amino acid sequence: CASSFRVVEQFF.

This CDR3 reads CASTKRAGITEAFF. As DNA, the CDR3 is TGTGCCAGCACAAAGCGGGCAGGGATAACTGAAGCTTTCTTT. The V and J genes are TRBV6-5 and TRBJ1-1, with D perhaps matching TRBD1 (5 bases). Trimming cost V 7 bases and J 5 bases, with 17 bases left between them. CDR1 is MNHEY and CDR2 is SVGAGI in the germline V gene. This CDR3 spans 14 amino acids.

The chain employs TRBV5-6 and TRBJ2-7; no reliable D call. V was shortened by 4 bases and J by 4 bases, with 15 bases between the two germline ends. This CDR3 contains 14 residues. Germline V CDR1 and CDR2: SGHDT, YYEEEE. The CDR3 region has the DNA TGTGCCAGCAGCACCGCCACAATCCCTTACGAGCAGTACTTC. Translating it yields CASSTATIPYEQYF.

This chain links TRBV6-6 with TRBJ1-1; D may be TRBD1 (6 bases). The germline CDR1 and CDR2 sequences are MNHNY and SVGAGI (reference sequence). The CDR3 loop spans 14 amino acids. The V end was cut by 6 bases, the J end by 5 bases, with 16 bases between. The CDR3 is CASRIYQGTTEAFF. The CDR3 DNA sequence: TGTGCCAGCAGAATTTATCAGGGGACGACTGAAGCTTTCTTT.

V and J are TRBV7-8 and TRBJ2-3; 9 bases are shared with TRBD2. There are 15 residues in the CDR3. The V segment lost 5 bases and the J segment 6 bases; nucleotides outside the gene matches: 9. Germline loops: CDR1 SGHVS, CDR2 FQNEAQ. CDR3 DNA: TGTGCCAGCAGCCCCGACGGCGGGAGGGGGGATACGCAGTATTTT. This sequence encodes CASSPDGGRGDTQYF. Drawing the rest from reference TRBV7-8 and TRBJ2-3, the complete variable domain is GAGVSQSPRYKVAKRGQDVALRCDPISGHVSLFWYQQALGQGPEFLTYFQNEAQLDKSGLPSDRFFAERPEGSVSTLKIQRTQQEDSAVYLCASSPDGGRGDTQYFGPGTRLTVL.

Here the CDR3 reads CAWRTSGIVDEQFF. DNA of the CDR3: TGTGCCTGGCGTACTAGCGGGATAGTGGATGAGCAGTTCTTC. The rearrangement joins TRBV30 to TRBJ2-1; TRBD2 matches 10 bases. The CDR3 covers 14 residues. Trimming cost V 5 bases and J 8 bases; bases outside gene matches: 9. Germline V gene sequence: CDR1 GTSNPN, CDR2 SVGIG (reference sequence).

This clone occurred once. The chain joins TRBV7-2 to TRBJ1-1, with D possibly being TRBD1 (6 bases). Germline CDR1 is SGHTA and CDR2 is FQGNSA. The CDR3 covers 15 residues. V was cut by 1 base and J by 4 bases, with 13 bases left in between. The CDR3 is CASSLEAAGATEAFF. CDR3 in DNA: TGTGCCAGCAGCTTAGAAGCCGCAGGGGCCACTGAAGCTTTCTTT.

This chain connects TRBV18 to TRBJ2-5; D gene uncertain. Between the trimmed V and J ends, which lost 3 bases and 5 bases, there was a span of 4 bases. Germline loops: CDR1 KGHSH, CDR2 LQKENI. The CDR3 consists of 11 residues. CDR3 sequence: CASSPRETQYF. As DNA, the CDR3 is TGTGCCAGCTCACCGAGGGAGACCCAGTACTTC.

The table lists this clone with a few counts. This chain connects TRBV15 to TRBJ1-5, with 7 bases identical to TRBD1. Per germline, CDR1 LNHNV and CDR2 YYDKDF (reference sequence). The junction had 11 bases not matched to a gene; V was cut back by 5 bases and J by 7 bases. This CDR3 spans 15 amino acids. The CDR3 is CATSLQGLTFQPQHF. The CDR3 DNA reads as TGTGCCACCAGCTTACAGGGGTTGACGTTCCAGCCCCAGCATTTT.